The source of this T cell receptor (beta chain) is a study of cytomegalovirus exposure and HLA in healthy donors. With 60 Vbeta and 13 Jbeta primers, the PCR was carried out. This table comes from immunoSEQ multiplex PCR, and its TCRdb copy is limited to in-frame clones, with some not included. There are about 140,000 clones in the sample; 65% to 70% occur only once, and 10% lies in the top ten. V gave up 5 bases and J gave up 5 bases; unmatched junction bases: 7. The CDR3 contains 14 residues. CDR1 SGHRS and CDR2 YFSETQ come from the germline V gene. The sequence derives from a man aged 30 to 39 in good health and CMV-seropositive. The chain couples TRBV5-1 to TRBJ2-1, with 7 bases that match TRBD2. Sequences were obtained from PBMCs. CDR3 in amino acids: CASSVLATNNEQFF. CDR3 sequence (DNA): TGCGCCAGCAGTGTACTAGCGACCAACAATGAGCAGTTCTTC.